What follows describes a single T cell receptor beta chain. The length of the CDR3 is 12 residues. V was pared by 8 bases and J by 7 bases, with 6 bases of the junction left unmatched. CDR1 is LNHDA and CDR2 is SQIVND in the germline V gene (reference sequence). This sample was taken from a study of blood T cell repertoires in COVID-19. Whole-study context: PBMCs, B-cell-depleted T cells, or T cells were the source of the cDNA or gDNA that made up the material.

TCRdb's table, derived via immunoSEQ multiplex PCR, lists solely in-frame clones and lacks some. Here the sample spans 95,000 to 150,000 clones, less than 90% being singletons. Sequencing was performed on peripheral blood. The J gene is TRBJ1-2, the V gene TRBV19; 8 bases match TRBD1. The source is a man older than 75 with active or convalescent COVID-19. The CDR3 DNA sequence: TGTGCCAGTCGGACAGGGTCGTCTGGCTACACCTTC. Amino acids: CASRTGSSGYTF.